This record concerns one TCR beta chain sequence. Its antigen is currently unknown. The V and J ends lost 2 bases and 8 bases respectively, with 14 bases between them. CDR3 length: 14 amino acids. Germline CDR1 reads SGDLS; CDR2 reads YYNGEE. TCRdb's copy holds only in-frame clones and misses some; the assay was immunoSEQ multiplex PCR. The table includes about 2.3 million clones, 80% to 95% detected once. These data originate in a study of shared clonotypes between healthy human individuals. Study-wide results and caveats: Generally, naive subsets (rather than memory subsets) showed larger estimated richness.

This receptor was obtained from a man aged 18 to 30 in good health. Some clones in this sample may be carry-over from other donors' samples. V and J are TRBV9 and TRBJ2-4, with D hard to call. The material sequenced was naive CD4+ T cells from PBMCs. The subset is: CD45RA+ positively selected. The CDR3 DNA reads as TGTGCCAGCAGCGTTAACGCAGGTGAGGACATTCAGTACTTC. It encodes CASSVNAGEDIQYF.